These 32 T cell receptor beta chains share one sample of origin, sequenced in a study of OX40 agonist ivuxolimab in advanced cancers. TCRdb's copy holds only in-frame clones and misses some; the assay was immunoSEQ multiplex PCR. The sample records 65,000 to 70,000 clones, around 87% being singletons. The sample here was CD4+ or CD8+ T cells sorted from blood, taken in a trial of the OX40 agonist ivuxolimab. Receptor source: an adult with an advanced solid tumor such as melanoma, head and neck, liver or kidney cancer.

This chain connects TRBV28 to TRBJ2-7; no firm D call. The CDR3 runs to 11 residues. V was trimmed by 5 bases and J by 12 bases, leaving 14 bases between them. Germline V gives CDR1 MDHEN, CDR2 SYDVKM. For the CDR3, the DNA is TGTGCCAGCAGTACCTATACAGAGTGGTACTTC. Protein sequence: CASSTYTEWYF.

The chain joins TRBV7-2 to TRBJ2-5; D perhaps matches TRBD2 (6 bases). The end of the DNA is better explained by TRBJ2-7, so the J call may be wrong. Germline CDR1 and CDR2: SGHTA and FQGNSA. The CDR3 extends over 15 amino acids. The CDR3 sequence is CASSRIAASSYEQYF. The CDR3 DNA is TGTGCCAGCAGCAGGATAGCGGCTAGCTCCTACGAGCAGTACTTC.

The chain uses TRBV5-1 and TRBJ2-7; possibly TRBD1 for D (6 bases). Germline CDR1 SGHRS, CDR2 YFSETQ. This CDR3 contains 14 residues. The V end lost 0 bases, the J end lost 5 bases, and 12 bases lay between the germline ends. DNA for the CDR3: TGCGCCAGCAGCTTGGTTCAGGGGAGCAACGAGCAGTACTTC. This sequence encodes CASSLVQGSNEQYF.

V gene TRBV28 combines with J gene TRBJ1-2; D uncertain. Germline assignment: CDR1 MDHEN and CDR2 SYDVKM. Between the trimmed V and J ends, which lost 2 bases and 7 bases, there was a span of 11 bases. The CDR3 contains 13 residues. This CDR3 reads CASSLGFISGYTF. As DNA, the CDR3 is TGTGCCAGCAGTTTAGGGTTCATCTCTGGCTACACCTTC.

The chain employs TRBV18 and TRBJ2-5, with D hard to call. The ends were cut back, 0 bases at V and 2 bases at J, with 10 bases in the middle. Looked up from germline, CDR1 is KGHSH and CDR2 is LQKENI. This CDR3 has 15 amino acids. Here the CDR3 reads CASSPPTGRQETQYF. CDR3 DNA sequence: TGTGCCAGCTCACCACCTACGGGTCGTCAAGAGACCCAGTACTTC.

V usage is TRBV6-6 and J usage is TRBJ1-3; no clear D gene. Germline values: CDR1 MNHNY, CDR2 SVGAGI (reference sequence). The ends were cut back, 7 bases at V and 4 bases at J, with 11 bases in the middle. The CDR3 contains 13 residues. CDR3 loop: CASTLAGGNTIYF. CDR3 in DNA: TGTGCCAGCACCCTCGCGGGAGGAAACACCATATATTTT.

The CDR3 spells CASSLSGSGVALGQYF. Here the CDR3 DNA reads TGTGCCAGCAGTTTATCGGGTAGCGGGGTGGCCCTGGGGCAGTATTTT. The chain is built from TRBV28 and TRBJ2-3; 8 bases map to TRBD2. Looked up from germline, CDR1 is MDHEN and CDR2 is SYDVKM. V shed 1 base and J 11 bases; nucleotides not matched to a gene: 14. The CDR3 contains 16 residues.

V usage is TRBV27 and J usage is TRBJ2-5; D might be TRBD2 (5 bases). From germline, CDR1 is MNHEY and CDR2 SMNVEV (reference sequence). The V end lost 5 bases, the J end lost 4 bases, and 20 bases lay between the germline ends. This CDR3 spans 16 amino acids. The CDR3 sequence is CASSISSGSLGETQYF. In nucleotides, the CDR3 is TGTGCCAGCAGTATTAGTTCGGGGTCTCTGGGAGAGACCCAGTACTTC.

This chain uses TRBV5-4 with TRBJ1-1; tentatively, D is TRBD1 (6 bases). CDR1 and CDR2 (germline): SGHNT, YYREEE (reference sequence). This CDR3 is 13 amino acids long. V was trimmed by 5 bases and J by 2 bases, leaving 10 bases between them. CDR3 loop: CASSTQGNTEAFF. The CDR3 bases are TGTGCCAGCAGTACACAGGGAAACACTGAAGCTTTCTTT.

For the CDR3, the DNA is TGCGCCAGCAGCTTGGGGGGTTCGGGTTTGCCCGAGCAGTACTTC. Its protein is CASSLGGSGLPEQYF. The rearrangement links TRBV5-1 to TRBJ2-7; D gene unclear. Germline V gives CDR1 SGHRS, CDR2 YFSETQ. The CDR3 contains 15 residues. V lost 0 bases to trimming and J lost 6 bases, with 16 bases between them.

CDR3 sequence (DNA): TGTGCCAGCAGCTTTGACAGGGGCAATTCACCCCTCCACTTT. Translating gives CASSFDRGNSPLHF. This chain links TRBV7-2 with TRBJ1-6; 8 bases align to TRBD1. The CDR3 consists of 14 residues. The germline gives CDR1 SGHTA, CDR2 FQGNSA. V lost 3 bases, J lost 7 bases, and 2 bases stayed unmatched.

The chain is built from TRBV30 and TRBJ2-7; TRBD1 aligns across 9 bases. V was clipped by 5 bases and J by 3 bases; unmatched bases: 2. Per the germline V gene, CDR1 is GTSNPN and CDR2 is SVGIG (reference sequence). The CDR3 extends over 12 amino acids. The chain's CDR3 is CAWSTGGYEQYF. For the CDR3, the DNA is TGTGCCTGGTCGACAGGGGGCTACGAGCAGTACTTC.

The V gene is TRBV7-9, the J gene TRBJ1-5; maybe TRBD1 (6 bases). Trimming removed 5 bases at V and 4 bases at J, with 18 bases between. Germline V gene sequence: CDR1 SEHNR, CDR2 FQNEAQ (reference sequence). The CDR3 is 16 amino acids. The CDR3 nucleotides read TGTGCCAGCAGCCAAGTAGGGGCAGGGGATAATCAGCCCCAGCATTTT. Protein product: CASSQVGAGDNQPQHF.

The chain couples TRBV28 to TRBJ1-3; D is unclear. Germline V gene lookup returns CDR1 MDHEN and CDR2 SYDVKM. CDR3 size: 14 residues. Between the trimmed V and J ends, which lost 6 bases and 0 bases, there was a span of 9 bases. CDR3 DNA sequence: TGTGCCAGCAGACGCCTTAGCTCTGGAAACACCATATATTTT. Protein product: CASRRLSSGNTIYF.

This clone has just a few counts. The V gene is TRBV7-2, the J gene TRBJ1-5; TRBD1 might be the D (6 bases). The CDR3 totals 13 residues. Germline V lookup: CDR1 SGHTA, CDR2 FQGNSA. V was pared by 3 bases and J by 7 bases, with 10 bases between. CDR3 DNA sequence: TGTGCCAGCAGCTTGTCACAGGGACAGCCCCAGCATTTT. Translation: CASSLSQGQPQHF. The full variable domain, in which reference TRBV7-2 and TRBJ1-5 provide the parts outside the CDR3, is GAGVSQSPSNKVTEKGKDVELRCDPISGHTALYWYRQSLGQGLEFLIYFQGNSAPDKSGLPSDRFSAERTGGSVSTLTIQRTQQEDSAVYLCASSLSQGQPQHFGDGTRLSIL.

The chain employs TRBV28 and TRBJ2-2; no definite D call. There are 15 residues in the CDR3. Per the germline V gene, CDR1 is MDHEN and CDR2 is SYDVKM. The ends were cut back, 3 bases at V and 0 bases at J, with 8 bases in the middle. CDR3: CASSFLGSNTGELFF. The CDR3 DNA follows: TGTGCCAGCAGTTTTCTGGGTTCGAACACCGGGGAGCTGTTTTTT. Looking up the rest from reference TRBV28 and TRBJ2-2 gives the full variable domain: DVKVTQSSRYLVKRTGEKVFLECVQDMDHENMFWYRQDPGLGLRLIYFSYDVKMKEKGDIPEGYSVSREKKERFSLILESASTNQTSMYLCASSFLGSNTGELFFGEGSRLTVL.

The chain links TRBV28 to TRBJ1-2; tentatively, D is TRBD1 (6 bases). Germline assignment: CDR1 MDHEN and CDR2 SYDVKM. V dropped 8 bases and J dropped 3 bases, with 13 bases sitting between them. This CDR3 is 13 amino acids long. CDR3 amino acids: CASGTSGDYGYTF. The CDR3 DNA reads as TGTGCCAGCGGGACTTCAGGGGACTATGGCTACACCTTC.

The chain joins TRBV6-1 to TRBJ2-2; 7 nucleotides agree with TRBD1. The CDR3 is 15 amino acids. The germline V gene has CDR1 MNHNS and CDR2 SASEGT. With V trimmed by 5 bases and J by 0 bases, 3 bases remained unmatched. The CDR3 DNA reads as TGTGCCAGCAGTCATGGACAGGCGAACACCGGGGAGCTGTTTTTT. Protein sequence: CASSHGQANTGELFF.

J is TRBJ2-7 and V is TRBV19, with D tentatively TRBD2 (5 bases). The CDR3 sequence is 14 residues long. Deletions cut 1 base from V and 0 bases from J, with 7 bases between. The germline CDR1 and CDR2 sequences are LNHDA and SQIVND (reference sequence). CDR3 residues: CASSIVGASYEQYF. The CDR3 DNA reads as TGTGCCAGTAGTATAGTGGGAGCCTCCTACGAGCAGTACTTC.

The V and J genes are TRBV18 and TRBJ2-1; TRBD2 aligns across 11 bases. The CDR3 extends over 17 amino acids. V shed 1 base and J 9 bases; nucleotides not matched to a gene: 11. Germline V gene lookup returns CDR1 KGHSH and CDR2 LQKENI. The CDR3 DNA is TGTGCCAGCTCACCACTGACTAGCGGGATCGCCTCGGCTGAGCAGTTCTTC. It specifies CASSPLTSGIASAEQFF. Combining the CDR3 with reference TRBV18 and TRBJ2-1 gives the whole variable domain NAGVMQNPRHLVRRRGQEARLRCSPMKGHSHVYWYRQLPEEGLKFMVYLQKENIIDESGMPKERFSAEFPKEGPSILRIQQVVRGDSAAYFCASSPLTSGIASAEQFFGPGTRLTVL.

J is TRBJ2-7 and V is TRBV4-3; D perhaps matches TRBD2 (5 bases). Germline V gene sequence: CDR1 LGHNA, CDR2 YSLEER. The CDR3 totals 14 residues. V lost 2 bases to trimming and J lost 3 bases, with 11 bases between them. CDR3 sequence: CASSQNPGIYEQYF. CDR3 nucleotides: TGCGCCAGCAGCCAAAATCCCGGGATCTACGAGCAGTACTTC.

V gene TRBV18 combines with J gene TRBJ1-6; no reliable D call. Germline CDR1 KGHSH, CDR2 LQKENI. V lost 0 bases, J lost 14 bases, and 11 bases lay in between. The CDR3 has 13 residues. The CDR3 DNA sequence: TGTGCCAGCTCACCACCCCCCGGTTCGGCCCTCCACTTT. Encoded protein: CASSPPPGSALHF.

This chain links TRBV11-2 with TRBJ2-1; D remains unclear. The CDR3 is 14 amino acids. With 1 base removed from V and 2 bases from J, the gap between germline ends came to 6 bases. CDR1 and CDR2 (germline): SGHAT, FQNNGV. The CDR3 region is CASSLATTYNEQFF. In nucleotides, the CDR3 is TGTGCCAGCAGCTTAGCGACAACCTACAATGAGCAGTTCTTC. Full variable domain (missing parts from reference TRBV11-2 and TRBJ2-1): EAGVAQSPRYKIIEKRQSVAFWCNPISGHATLYWYQQILGQGPKLLIQFQNNGVVDDSQLPKDRFSAERLKGVDSTLKIQPAKLEDSAVYLCASSLATTYNEQFFGPGTRLTVL.

The CDR3 DNA reads TGTGCCAGTAGTCCCCCAGGGGGGCCTTATCAGCCCCAGCATTTT. Translation gives CASSPPGGPYQPQHF. This sequence joins TRBV19 and TRBJ1-5; 7 bases line up with TRBD1. This CDR3 region has 15 residues. V shed 5 bases, J shed 5 bases, and the junction held 9 bases outside the gene matches. Germline CDR1 LNHDA, CDR2 SQIVND (reference sequence).

V usage is TRBV27 and J usage is TRBJ1-1, with a weak D call TRBD1 (6 bases). Trimming took 6 bases from V and 4 from J, leaving 12 bases between them. Germline values: CDR1 MNHEY, CDR2 SMNVEV (reference sequence). The CDR3 runs to 13 residues. The CDR3 here is CASSVGQTTEAFF. In DNA form, the CDR3 reads TGTGCCAGCAGCGTGGGACAAACCACTGAAGCTTTCTTT.

J is TRBJ2-1 and V is TRBV6-6; TRBD2 aligns across 8 bases. The CDR3 loop spans 13 amino acids. J was trimmed by 6 bases and V by 6 bases; bases with no gene match: 4. Per germline, CDR1 MNHNY and CDR2 SVGAGI (reference sequence). In nucleotides, the CDR3 is TGTGCCAGCAGGGCGGGAGGAGGCAATGAGCAGTTCTTC. It is translated as CASRAGGGNEQFF.

The V gene is TRBV4-2, the J gene TRBJ2-1, with 14 nucleotides matching TRBD2. Germline CDR1 LGHNA, CDR2 YNFKEQ. V shed 3 bases and J 7 bases; nucleotides not matched to a gene: 8. There are 17 residues in the CDR3. CDR3 amino acids: CASSHGPGLAGANEQFF. DNA for the CDR3: TGTGCCAGCAGCCACGGACCGGGACTAGCGGGGGCTAATGAGCAGTTCTTC.

The rearrangement joins TRBV2 to TRBJ1-2; 7 positions match TRBD1. CDR1 and CDR2 (germline): SNHLY, FYNNEI. Germline trimming cut 2 bases from V and 8 bases from J; bases unmatched to any gene: 2. The CDR3 runs to 12 residues. In DNA form, the CDR3 reads TGTGCCAGCAGTGAACAGGGGGTCGGCTACACCTTC. Translation: CASSEQGVGYTF.

The chain links TRBV7-3 to TRBJ1-1, with TRBD1 matching over 8 bases. CDR1 and CDR2 (germline): SGHTA, FQGTGA. The V and J ends lost 0 bases and 8 bases, in that order; junction bases with no gene match: 2. CDR3 length equals 13 residues. The CDR3 loop reads CASSLTGTGEAFF. The CDR3 DNA reads TGTGCCAGCAGCTTAACTGGGACAGGAGAAGCTTTCTTT.

This chain links TRBV5-1 with TRBJ2-5; TRBD2 matches at 9 bases. The CDR3 runs 15 residues. The V segment lost 0 bases and the J segment 4 bases; nucleotides outside the gene matches: 4. Germline-derived CDR1 and CDR2 are SGHRS and YFSETQ. The CDR3 region is CASSLGLAGRETQYF. In DNA form, the CDR3 reads TGCGCCAGCAGCTTGGGGCTAGCGGGGAGAGAGACCCAGTACTTC.

The rearrangement uses TRBV18 and TRBJ2-7; 12 nucleotides align to TRBD1. The V gene end was trimmed by 0 bases and the J gene end by 5 bases; junction bases not matched to a gene: 5. Germline CDR1 reads KGHSH; CDR2 reads LQKENI. This CDR3 has 16 residues. The CDR3 loop reads CASSPPGQGAVNEQYF. The CDR3 DNA is TGTGCCAGCTCACCACCGGGACAGGGGGCAGTGAACGAGCAGTACTTC. The complete variable domain, with remaining parts taken from reference TRBV18 and TRBJ2-7, reads NAGVMQNPRHLVRRRGQEARLRCSPMKGHSHVYWYRQLPEEGLKFMVYLQKENIIDESGMPKERFSAEFPKEGPSILRIQQVVRGDSAAYFCASSPPGQGAVNEQYFGPGTRLTVT.

V and J are TRBV30 and TRBJ2-3, with D uncertain. V dropped 0 bases and J dropped 6 bases, with 4 bases sitting between them. CDR1 is GTSNPN and CDR2 is SVGIG in the germline V gene (reference sequence). This CDR3 is built from 11 residues. The CDR3 DNA reads TGTGCCTGGAGTGTAGTGGATACGCAGTATTTT. It yields the protein CAWSVVDTQYF.